The clone carrying this TCR beta chain came up many times. This sample is part of a study of Graves' ophthalmopathy and Graves' hyperthyroidism. CDR1 and CDR2 from the germline V gene are MNHNS and SASEGT. The CDR3 has 17 residues. The junction had 8 bases not matched to a gene; V was cut back by 3 bases and J by 0 bases. Pregnant or lactating patients and those with other autoimmune diseases or uncontrolled infections were excluded. PBMCs were density-gradient isolated from roughly 10 ml fresh blood. CDR3 regions of TCR beta were amplified from RNA transcripts. A first-round RT-PCR used HTBI primers, followed by a second-round multiplex PCR. MiXCR was run by TCRdb on the multiplex PCR reads, yielding one entry per CDR3 protein. The sample carries about 390,000 distinct CDR3 sequences, approximately 15% recorded once.

Input material: peripheral blood. The clonotype was recovered from a woman under 30 with stable Graves' hyperthyroidism. The chain couples TRBV6-1 to TRBJ1-5; 7 nucleotides agree with TRBD1. The CDR3 sequence: CASSEDRQPYSNQPQHF. Written as DNA, the CDR3 is TGTGCCAGCAGTGAGGACAGGCAGCCCTATAGCAATCAGCCCCAGCATTTT.